The next 18 T cell receptor beta chains were all read from a single sample in a study of blood T cells in healthy people across ages. Through a sample-barcoded 5' primer and a J-beta primer mix, a second PCR was run for roughly 6 to 11 cycles. Each CDR3 protein is one row after TCRdb ran MiXCR on the 5' RACE reads. Among 700,000 or so distinct CDR3 sequences listed, approximately 22% were seen once. Sequenced material: blood. Receptor source: a man between 65 and 80 years old in good health.

The chain is built from TRBV5-1 and TRBJ1-5; no definite D call. V was clipped by 0 bases and J by 8 bases, with 9 bases between them. Germline-derived CDR1 and CDR2 are SGHRS and YFSETQ. There are 13 residues in the CDR3. CDR3 in amino acids: CASSLDGWEPQHF. As DNA, the CDR3 is TGCGCCAGCAGCTTGGATGGGTGGGAGCCCCAGCATTTT. Variable domain in full (rest from reference TRBV5-1 and TRBJ1-5): KAGVTQTPRYLIKTRGQQVTLSCSPISGHRSVSWYQQTPGQGLQFLFEYFSETQRNKGNFPGRFSGRQFSNSRSEMNVSTLELGDSALYLCASSLDGWEPQHFGDGTRLSIL.

In its sample, this clonotype was seen many times. The chain combines TRBV20-1 with TRBJ1-3, with 7 bases matching TRBD1. This CDR3 comprises 14 residues. Germline CDR1 and CDR2: DFQATT and SNEGSKA (reference sequence). The trim removed 0 bases at V and 8 bases at J, leaving 7 bases unmatched. The CDR3 is CSARETGSLHTIYF. The CDR3 DNA follows: TGCAGTGCTAGAGAGACAGGGTCGTTGCACACCATATATTTT.

This clonotype came up a few times. The V and J genes are TRBV12-3 or TRBV12-4 and TRBJ2-2; D not certain. V was clipped by 6 bases and J by 4 bases, with 15 bases between them. CDR3 length: 15 amino acids. The CDR3 DNA is TGTGCCAGCAGGTCAGCCATCGCGTTCACCGGGGAGCTGTTTTTT. This translates into CASRSAIAFTGELFF.

This clonotype was observed a handful of times. The gene calls are TRBV18 and TRBJ2-5, with D hard to call. The closer fit of TRBJ2-1 to the DNA end suggests the J call may be wrong. The CDR3 loop spans 15 amino acids. Germline V gene lookup returns CDR1 KGHSH and CDR2 LQKENI. This chain's CDR3 is CASSPRQAKYNEQFF. The DNA for the CDR3 is TGTGCCAGCTCACCGAGGCAGGCCAAATACAATGAGCAGTTCTTC.

This clonotype was seen ten or more times. The chain is built from TRBV11-2 and TRBJ1-2; unclear D gene. CDR1 SGHAT and CDR2 FQNNGV come from the germline V gene. V was trimmed by 1 base and J by 4 bases, leaving 13 bases between them. This CDR3 has 15 amino acids. The CDR3 spells CASSLATDTRYGYTF. The CDR3 DNA sequence: TGTGCCAGCAGCTTAGCGACCGACACACGCTATGGCTACACCTTC. The full variable domain, completed using reference TRBV11-2 and TRBJ1-2, is EAGVAQSPRYKIIEKRQSVAFWCNPISGHATLYWYQQILGQGPKLLIQFQNNGVVDDSQLPKDRFSAERLKGVDSTLKIQPAKLEDSAVYLCASSLATDTRYGYTFGSGTRLTVV.

This chain uses TRBV28 with TRBJ2-5, with D hard to call. Germline V gene sequence: CDR1 MDHEN, CDR2 SYDVKM. V lost 3 bases and J lost 4, with 6 bases in between. CDR3 length equals 12 residues. CDR3 nucleotides: TGTGCCAGCAGTTTGGTCCCAGAGACCCAGTACTTC. This gives the protein CASSLVPETQYF.

The chain uses TRBV5-1 and TRBJ2-5, with D hard to call. The germline V gene encodes CDR1 SGHRS and CDR2 YFSETQ. There are 14 residues in the CDR3. V was trimmed by 0 bases and J by 5 bases, leaving 11 bases between them. As DNA, the CDR3 is TGCGCCAGCAGCTTGGACAGCTCCGGGGAGACCCAGTACTTC. Residues: CASSLDSSGETQYF.

Note on this clonotype: A junction end diverges from the germline sequence, so it may reflect a read error. The genes are TRBV12-3 or TRBV12-4 and TRBJ1-4, with D unresolved. The CDR3 extends over 12 amino acids. The CDR3 sequence is CASRPTNEKPFF. The CDR3 DNA follows: TGTGCCAGCAGACCAACTAATGAAAAACCGTTTTTT.

V usage is TRBV28 and J usage is TRBJ2-1; D gene ambiguous. CDR1 and CDR2 from the germline V gene are MDHEN and SYDVKM. The length of the CDR3 is 12 residues. Trimming took off 6 bases at V and 9 bases at J, with 12 bases between the two ends. DNA of the CDR3: TGTGCCAGCAGGCGTCCTCTATTTGAGCAGTTCTTC. Translation gives CASRRPLFEQFF.

The rearrangement links TRBV19 to TRBJ1-1; 7 positions match TRBD1. Germline V gene data show CDR1 as LNHDA and CDR2 as SQIVND (reference sequence). CDR3 length: 14 amino acids. V lost 6 bases, J lost 1 base, and 5 bases stayed unmatched. The CDR3 reads CASSDRASNTEAFF. CDR3 DNA sequence: TGTGCCAGTAGCGACAGGGCGTCGAACACTGAAGCTTTCTTT. Drawing the rest from reference TRBV19 and TRBJ1-1, the complete variable domain is DGGITQSPKYLFRKEGQNVTLSCEQNLNHDAMYWYRQDPGQGLRLIYYSQIVNDFQKGDIAEGYSVSREKKESFPLTVTSAQKNPTAFYLCASSDRASNTEAFFGQGTRLTVV.

The gene calls are TRBV11-2 and TRBJ2-6; 7 positions match TRBD1. V lost 0 bases, J lost 1 base, and 9 bases stayed unmatched. This CDR3 has 19 residues. Germline lookup yields CDR1 SGHAT and CDR2 FQNNGV. The CDR3 region is CASSLEQNRGLSGANVLTF. For the CDR3, the DNA is TGTGCCAGCAGCTTAGAACAGAACAGGGGATTATCTGGGGCCAACGTCCTGACTTTC.

This clonotype has a handful of counts. The CDR3 coding sequence is TGTGCCAGCCAGGACAGGGGGTCCTATGGCTACACCTTC. It encodes CASQDRGSYGYTF. The chain recombines TRBV9 with TRBJ1-2; 10 positions match TRBD1. The CDR3 is made up of 13 amino acids. With 7 bases clipped from V and 4 bases from J, the junction kept 4 bases outside the gene matches. Per germline, CDR1 SGDLS and CDR2 YYNGEE.

The J gene is TRBJ1-4, the V gene TRBV12-3 or TRBV12-4; 9 bases line up with TRBD1. V lost 6 bases, J lost 13 bases, and 18 bases stayed unmatched. The CDR3 contains 16 residues. CDR3 nucleotide sequence: TGTGCCAGCAGCCCGTCCGGGGACAGGGATTGGTTGAGACTGTTTTTT. Translating it yields CASSPSGDRDWLRLFF.

The rearrangement uses TRBV29-1 and TRBJ2-7; D tentatively fits TRBD1 or TRBD2 (6 bases each). Germline assignment: CDR1 SQVTM and CDR2 ANQGSEA. The V end was cut by 6 bases, the J end by 3 bases, with 15 bases between. The CDR3 consists of 13 residues. Here the CDR3 reads CSVPGRGDYEQYV. The CDR3 DNA sequence: TGCAGCGTCCCAGGTAGGGGGGACTACGAGCAGTACGTC.

The rearrangement uses TRBV6-6 and TRBJ2-2; 7 nucleotides align to TRBD1. Per the germline V gene, CDR1 is MNHNY and CDR2 is SVGAGI (reference sequence). The length of the CDR3 is 15 residues. The J segment lost 0 bases and the V segment lost 6 bases, leaving 4 bases of the junction unmatched. This CDR3 reads CASSKGGPNTGELFF. Written as DNA, the CDR3 is TGTGCCAGCAGCAAAGGGGGCCCGAACACCGGGGAGCTGTTTTTT.

V usage is TRBV12-3 or TRBV12-4 and J usage is TRBJ2-3, with unresolved D. Deletions cut 6 bases from V and 4 bases from J, with 8 bases between. The CDR3 contains 12 residues. CDR3 residues: CASSPTPDTQYF. For the CDR3, the DNA is TGTGCCAGCAGCCCTACCCCAGATACGCAGTATTTT.

This clonotype was observed a handful of times. The chain is built from TRBV20-1 and TRBJ1-5; no clear D. Germline V gene sequence: CDR1 DFQATT, CDR2 SNEGSKA (reference sequence). CDR3 length: 16 amino acids. Trimming took off 0 bases at V and 3 bases at J, with 15 bases between the two ends. The CDR3 nucleotides are TGCAGTGCTAGAGATTGGTCGGGGAGCGCCAATCAGCCCCAGCATTTT. It codes for CSARDWSGSANQPQHF.

This clonotype showed up just a few times. This chain links TRBV7-8 with TRBJ2-4, with D possibly TRBD1 on 6 matching bases. Deletions cut 2 bases from V and 1 base from J, with 12 bases between. There are 16 residues in the CDR3. Per germline, CDR1 SGHVS and CDR2 FQNEAQ. CDR3 sequence: CASSLQGIGAKNIQYF. CDR3 nucleotide sequence: TGTGCCAGCAGCTTACAGGGGATCGGGGCCAAAAACATTCAGTACTTC. Together with reference TRBV7-8 and TRBJ2-4, the CDR3 gives the full variable domain: GAGVSQSPRYKVAKRGQDVALRCDPISGHVSLFWYQQALGQGPEFLTYFQNEAQLDKSGLPSDRFFAERPEGSVSTLKIQRTQQEDSAVYLCASSLQGIGAKNIQYFGAGTRLSVL.